These T cell receptor beta chains were read from a single sample in a study of shared clonotypes between healthy human individuals. The method was immunoSEQ multiplex PCR; TCRdb's version includes in-frame clones alone and lacks a portion of them. Of about 2 million clones in the sample, less than 95% were seen once. Material for sequencing was naive CD8+ T cells sorted from blood. These receptors all come from a man aged 18 to 35 in good health. Each CDR3 is given with its conserved first and last residue. A D gene is named only where the DNA matches it firmly. For some rows the clone size is stated as once, few or many, or as a class when expanded; others skip it.

CDR3nt | CDR3aa | v_gene | abundance | d_gene | j_gene
TGTGCCAGCGTAGCCGGGAACACTGAAGCTTTCTTT | CASVAGNTEAFF | TRBV6-5 | . | . | TRBJ1-1
TGTGCCAGCAGCCGCCCGGACAGGGTGGGCGAGCAGTACTTC | CASSRPDRVGEQYF | TRBV6-5 | . | TRBD1 | TRBJ2-7
TGTGCCGTTAGGAGGCAGGGAATGATGAACACTGAAGCTTTCTTT | CAVRRQGMMNTEAFF | TRBV6-1 | . | . | TRBJ1-1
TGTGCCAGCAGCTTGTTCGATGCGGTTCTATCGTACGAGCAGTACTTC | CASSLFDAVLSYEQYF | TRBV5-6 | . | . | TRBJ2-7
TGCGCCAGCAGCCAAGATCGGATAGCGTCGTACAATGAGCAGTTCTTC | CASSQDRIASYNEQFF | TRBV4-3 | . | . | TRBJ2-1
TGCGCCGGAATATTAGCGGGAGATGGCACAGATACGCAGTATTTT | CAGILAGDGTDTQYF | TRBV10-1 | . | TRBD2 | TRBJ2-3
TGTGCCAGCAGCCTAGTGGCGACAGGGGAAGAGACCCAGTACTTC | CASSLVATGEETQYF | TRBV7-9 | . | TRBD1 | TRBJ2-5
TGTGCCACCAGCAGGGACAGGGCAGTTAACTCTGGAAACACCATATATTTT | CATSRDRAVNSGNTIYF | TRBV15 | . | TRBD1 | TRBJ1-3
TGTGCCAGCAGCTTCGGAGGGGGCGCGGACTATGGCTACACCTTC | CASSFGGGADYGYTF | TRBV5-6 | once | TRBD1 | TRBJ1-2
TGTGCCTGGCTTGAAGGGGGGACTGAAGCTTTCTTT | CAWLEGGTEAFF | TRBV30 | . | . | TRBJ1-1
TGTGCCAGCAGCTTCGGACTGGGGAACACTGAAGCTTTCTTT | CASSFGLGNTEAFF | TRBV5-6 | . | . | TRBJ1-1
TGTGCCAGCAGCTTGGGGCAGGGGAGGGAAAAACTGTTTTTT | CASSLGQGREKLFF | TRBV5-6 | . | . | TRBJ1-4
TGCGCCAGCAGCTTGGGCGATGGAAACCCTACCTACGAGCAGTACTTC | CASSLGDGNPTYEQYF | TRBV5-1 | . | . | TRBJ2-7
TGTGCCACCCAGCAGGGGGAAAGCTATGGCTACACCTTC | CATQQGESYGYTF | TRBV28 | . | TRBD1 | TRBJ1-2
TGCGCCAGCAGTGACAGGGATCGGATGAGTATTTCCCTAGATACGCAGTATTTT | CASSDRDRMSISLDTQYF | TRBV10-1 | . | . | TRBJ2-3
TGTGCCAGCAGCTTAGGGGGGACAGGGGGCTCCGACGAGCAGTACTTC | CASSLGGTGGSDEQYF | TRBV13 | . | TRBD1 | TRBJ2-7
TGTGCCAGTAGTATTGCTCTAATATACGAGCAGTACTTC | CASSIALIYEQYF | TRBV19 | . | . | TRBJ2-7
TGTGCCAGCAGCTTAGAGGGTGGCTACGAGCAGTACTTC | CASSLEGGYEQYF | TRBV7-9 | once | . | TRBJ2-7
TGTGCCAGCAGTTTAGGTCTGGGGACGAATCAGCCCCAGCATTTT | CASSLGLGTNQPQHF | TRBV27 | . | . | TRBJ1-5
TGTGCCAGCAGTTACATAGTAGAGAGCTCCTACAATGAGCAGTTCTTC | CASSYIVESSYNEQFF | TRBV6-5 | . | . | TRBJ2-1
TGTGCCAGCAGCTGGGAAGCGGAGGGCCGTCTCGAGCAGTACTTC | CASSWEAEGRLEQYF | TRBV13 | . | . | TRBJ2-7
TGTGCCAGCAGCGTAGCTCTTGAATCGGGCGAGCAGTACTTC | CASSVALESGEQYF | TRBV9 | . | . | TRBJ2-7
TGTGCCAGCAGCCCAGCAGGGGGCCACGAGCAGTACTTC | CASSPAGGHEQYF | TRBV5-4 | . | TRBD1 | TRBJ2-7
TGCGCCAGCAGCCACGACAGGGGTTCCTACGAGCAGTACTTC | CASSHDRGSYEQYF | TRBV4-1 | . | TRBD1 | TRBJ2-7
TGTGCCAGCAGCTTAGGGCAGGGGAAAACCTACGAGCAGTACTTC | CASSLGQGKTYEQYF | TRBV11-2 | . | . | TRBJ2-7
TGTGCCAGCAGCCCCGGACAGAGCTACGAGCAGTACTTC | CASSPGQSYEQYF | TRBV5-5 | . | . | TRBJ2-7
TGTGCCAGCAGCTTAGGACAACGGGACCCCTACGAGCAGTACTTC | CASSLGQRDPYEQYF | TRBV7-9 | . | . | TRBJ2-7
TGTGCCAGCAACCCCGTGGGGGGGCCCTACGAGCAGTACTTC | CASNPVGGPYEQYF | TRBV28 | . | . | TRBJ2-7
TGCAGCGTTGTCCCTGGCACAGATACGCAGTATTTT | CSVVPGTDTQYF | TRBV29-1 | . | . | TRBJ2-3
TGTGCCAGCAGCCTAGCAGGAGGCCTTGAGCAGTTCTTC | CASSLAGGLEQFF | TRBV7-8 | . | . | TRBJ2-1
TGTGCCAGCAGCACCGGAGTGGGGAACACTGAAGCTTTCTTT | CASSTGVGNTEAFF | TRBV13 | . | . | TRBJ1-1